One sample yielded the 32 T cell receptor beta chains listed below, sequenced in a study of tumor and adjacent non-tumor tissue in lung cancer. No cell sorting was done before RNA was extracted from the tissue. This non-tumor lung sample came from over 3 cm beyond the tumor edge. TCRbeta libraries were built with three rounds of nested PCR, modified from ARM-PCR. MiXCR, applied by TCRdb to the multiplex PCR reads, yields one record per CDR3 protein. The table has under 85,000 distinct CDR3 sequences, more than 65% seen once. The sequenced sample consisted of distant non-tumor lung tissue. The receptors shown here come from a man between 65 and 80 years old with non-small cell lung cancer.

Details on this clonotype: A much larger clone differs by one base, so this may be a read error. In DNA, the CDR3 is TGTGCCAGCACTTTGGACAGGTTGACTGAAGCTTTCTTT. Encoded protein: CASTLDRLTEAFF. J is TRBJ1-1 and V is TRBV6-1; the match to TRBD1 covers 7 bases. Germline V gene sequence: CDR1 MNHNS, CDR2 SASEGT. The V and J ends lost 7 bases and 5 bases, in that order; junction bases with no gene match: 7. There are 13 residues in the CDR3.

This sequence joins TRBV6-5 and TRBJ2-2, with 8 bases fitting TRBD1. The V gene end was trimmed by 8 bases and the J gene end by 3 bases; junction bases not matched to a gene: 8. Germline V gene lookup returns CDR1 MNHEY and CDR2 SVGAGI. The CDR3 length is 15 residues. CDR3 sequence: CASYYPGQDTGELFF. The CDR3 DNA is TGTGCCAGCTATTACCCGGGACAGGACACCGGGGAGCTGTTTTTT.

About this clonotype: A read error may be the cause here, since a much bigger clone is one base away. The gene calls are TRBV5-4 and TRBJ1-4, with D possibly being TRBD1 (6 bases). This CDR3 is 14 amino acids long. Germline V gene sequence: CDR1 SGHNT, CDR2 YYREEE (reference sequence). CDR3 protein: CACSFRGANEKLFF. As DNA, the CDR3 is TGTGCCTGCAGCTTCAGGGGAGCTAATGAAAAACTGTTTTTT.

For the CDR3, the DNA is TGTGCCAGCCGACATTTTGTGGGACAAAGAAGAAAAGGTTTCTTT. It codes for CASRHFVGQRRKGFF. V and J are TRBV6-2 or TRBV6-3 and TRBJ1-1; D is perhaps TRBD1 (6 bases). CDR1 MNHEY and CDR2 SVGEGT come from the germline V gene. This CDR3 contains 15 residues. Between the trimmed V and J ends, which lost 8 bases and 13 bases, there was a span of 29 bases.

As to this clonotype: This CDR3 is missing its conserved last phenylalanine or tryptophan, likely due to a read error. The genes are TRBV4-3 and TRBJ2-2; no definite D call. CDR1 is LGHNA and CDR2 is YSLEER in the germline V gene. V was cut by 3 bases and J by 2 bases, with 10 bases left in between. The CDR3 contains 15 residues. The CDR3 protein is CASSHTPSNTGELFY. For the CDR3, the DNA is TGCGCCAGCAGCCACACCCCCTCTAACACCGGGGAGCTGTTTTAT.

Notes on this clonotype: One end of the junction fails to match germline, which may point to a read error. V gene TRBV6-5 combines with J gene TRBJ1-1, with 9 bases lining up with TRBD1. This CDR3 has 15 residues. Germline CDR1 reads MNHEY; CDR2 reads SVGAGI. In DNA form, the CDR3 reads TGTGACAGCAGTGCCCGACAGGGGGTGAACACTGAAGTTTTCTTT. Translating it yields CDSSARQGVNTEVFF.

Regarding this clonotype: One end of the junction varies from germline; a read error may be responsible. The chain combines TRBV12-5 with TRBJ2-7; weak D call: TRBD2 (5 bases). The CDR3 is made up of 12 amino acids. Per the germline V gene, CDR1 is LGHNT and CDR2 is FRNRAP. The CDR3 sequence is CASGPYPEEQYF. As DNA, the CDR3 is TGTGCTAGTGGCCCATACCCGGAGGAGCAGTATTTC.

The chain uses TRBV6-2 or TRBV6-3 and TRBJ1-1; the match to TRBD1 covers 7 bases. CDR1 is MNHEY, CDR2 SVGEGT, per germline. Trimming cost V 6 bases and J 6 bases; bases outside gene matches: 4. The CDR3 is 12 residues long. The CDR3 spells CASRDRISEAFF. The DNA of the CDR3 is TGTGCCAGCAGGGACAGGATCTCTGAAGCTTTCTTT.

Details on this clonotype: A read error may produce the germline difference seen at one junction end. The V gene is TRBV11-2, the J gene TRBJ1-2, with D hard to call. Germline CDR1 SGHAT, CDR2 FQNNGV. This CDR3 has 14 amino acids. The CDR3 sequence: CTSNLAAQNYGYTF. The DNA for the CDR3 is TGTACCAGCAACTTAGCAGCACAAAACTATGGCTACACCTTC.

This clonotype was detected ten times or more. J is TRBJ1-5 and V is TRBV6-5; D call uncertain. This CDR3 has 15 residues. Deletions cut 6 bases from V and 11 bases from J, with 23 bases between. The germline V gene has CDR1 MNHEY and CDR2 SVGAGI. CDR3 nucleotide sequence: TGTGCCAGCAGGGATGGAGAAGGGAATTGGTGGGCCCAGCATTTT. Protein product: CASRDGEGNWWAQHF.

A note on this clonotype: This is likely a read error, given that the CDR3 carries no conserved phenylalanine or tryptophan at its end. V gene TRBV6-5 combines with J gene TRBJ1-1; no firm D call. The CDR3 is 14 residues long. The germline gives CDR1 MNHEY, CDR2 SVGAGI. For the CDR3, the DNA is TGTCCCAGCAGTTACAGCGCCGCGAGGATTGAAGCTTTCTCT. This gives the protein CPSSYSAARIEAFS.

With regard to this clonotype: This is likely a read error, given that the CDR3 carries no conserved phenylalanine or tryptophan at its end. CDR3 nucleotides: TGTGCCAGCAGCTTAGATGGCAGGAACGAGACCCAGTACCTC. Its translation: CASSLDGRNETQYL. V usage is TRBV11-2 and J usage is TRBJ2-5; D unclear. V gave up 0 bases and J gave up 5 bases, with 10 bases separating them. Germline CDR1 is SGHAT and CDR2 is FQNNGV. This CDR3 spans 14 amino acids.

The V call is TRBV11-2, the J call TRBJ2-5; D is unresolved. Germline V gene data show CDR1 as SGHAT and CDR2 as FQNNGV. V lost 8 bases and J 2 bases, leaving 18 bases between the germline ends. There are 15 residues in the CDR3. The DNA of the CDR3 is TGTGCCAGCTGCCCGAGGACGGTTGGGCAAGAGACCCAGTACTTC. This codes for CASCPRTVGQETQYF.

The chain couples TRBV29-1 to TRBJ2-7, with D unclear. The germline V and J ends were trimmed by 3 bases and 6 bases, with 9 bases remaining between them. The CDR3 spans 11 residues. Germline lookup yields CDR1 SQVTM and CDR2 ANQGSEA. The CDR3 DNA follows: TGCAGCGTTGAGTCGCCCTGCGAGCAGTACTTC. This sequence encodes CSVESPCEQYF.

The chain combines TRBV14 with TRBJ2-5; the match to TRBD2 covers 10 bases. CDR3 length: 15 amino acids. CDR1 is SGHDN, CDR2 FVKESK, per germline. V was clipped by 3 bases and J by 11 bases; unmatched bases: 12. CDR3 amino acids: CASSQVLAGIVTQYF. The CDR3 DNA sequence: TGTGCCAGCAGCCAGGTACTAGCGGGAATAGTGACACAGTACTTC.

Worth noting for this clonotype: A much larger clone lies a single base off, so this may be a read error. V is TRBV6-1 and J is TRBJ2-7; TRBD2 matches at 7 bases. From germline, CDR1 is MNHNS and CDR2 SASEGT. The CDR3 contains 15 residues. V lost 4 bases, J lost 3 bases, and 9 bases stayed unmatched. The CDR3 spells CASSGSGVSYYEQYF. In DNA form, the CDR3 reads TGTGCCAGCAGTGGAAGCGGGGTGTCCTACTACGAGCAGTACTTC.

Turning to this clonotype: The junction and the germline gene differ at one end; a read error may be behind it. The J gene is TRBJ2-2, the V gene TRBV7-7; 12 bases map to TRBD2. The CDR3 totals 15 residues. Germline CDR1 SSHAT, CDR2 FNYEAQ (reference sequence). CDR3 DNA: TGTGCTAGCAGCTTACTAGCGGGGGGTACCGGGGAGCTGTTTTTT. It is translated as CASSLLAGGTGELFF. Together with reference TRBV7-7 and TRBJ2-2, the CDR3 gives the full variable domain: GAGVSQSPRYKVTKRGQDVTLRCDPISSHATLYWYQQALGQGPEFLTYFNYEAQPDKSGLPSDRFSAERPEGSISTLTIQRTEQRDSAMYRCASSLLAGGTGELFFGEGSRLTVL.

In regard to this clonotype: It may be a read error: a sequence one base away is much more abundant. The chain carries TRBV7-3 and TRBJ1-4, with D possibly matching TRBD1 (5 bases). Trimming pared 2 bases from V and 5 bases from J, leaving 12 bases between. Looked up from germline, CDR1 is SGHTA and CDR2 is FQGTGA. The CDR3 totals 15 residues. CDR3 in amino acids: CASSLLAGPNEKLFF. In nucleotides, the CDR3 is TGTGCCAGCAGCTTATTGGCGGGGCCAAATGAAAAACTGTTTTTT.

About this clonotype itself: This may be a read error: a much more frequent sequence differs by one nucleotide. The gene calls are TRBV28 and TRBJ2-1; a possible D gene is TRBD2 (6 bases). Germline V lookup: CDR1 MDHEN, CDR2 SYDVKM. The CDR3 length is 14 residues. CDR3 sequence: CASSWQGGYNGQFF. DNA for the CDR3: TGTGCCAGCAGTTGGCAGGGAGGCTACAATGGGCAGTTCTTC.

As to this clonotype: Because the CDR3 is missing its conserved closing phenylalanine or tryptophan, this is likely a read error. The genes are TRBV11-3 and TRBJ2-2, with 7 bases matching TRBD2. CDR1 is SGHNT, CDR2 YENEEA, per germline. This CDR3 region has 16 residues. The CDR3 DNA is TGTGCCAGCACCGATGGGGGGAGGGATCGTGGCGGGCAGCTGTTTCTT. Translation: CASTDGGRDRGGQLFL.

The chain has TRBV5-4 and TRBJ2-7; D tentatively fits TRBD1 or TRBD2 (5 bases each). Germline V CDR1 and CDR2: SGHNT, YYREEE (reference sequence). Trimming cost V 0 bases and J 10 bases, with 20 bases left between them. CDR3 length equals 15 residues. DNA for the CDR3: TGTGCCAGCAGCTTGGGACGGGGACCGACCTACGTACAGTACTTC. Residues: CASSLGRGPTYVQYF.

This chain links TRBV11-1 with TRBJ2-7; the match to TRBD2 covers 8 bases. Unmatched junction bases numbered 4, after V lost 2 bases and J lost 1 base. Germline assignment: CDR1 SGHAT and CDR2 FQDESV (reference sequence). This CDR3 has 15 residues. This chain's CDR3 is CASSLTSGRSYEQYF. CDR3 DNA: TGTGCCAGCAGCTTAACAAGCGGGAGATCCTACGAGCAGTACTTC. Full variable domain (rest looked up from reference TRBV11-1 and TRBJ2-7): EAEVAQSPRYKITEKSQAVAFWCDPISGHATLYWYRQILGQGPELLVQFQDESVVDDSQLPKDRFSAERLKGVDSTLKIQPAELGDSAMYLCASSLTSGRSYEQYFGPGTRLTVT.

Worth noting for this clonotype: At one boundary the junction diverges from the germline segment, which might be a read error. V is TRBV11-2 and J is TRBJ2-5; 10 bases are shared with TRBD2. The CDR3 consists of 17 residues. Germline CDR1 and CDR2: SGHAT and FQNNGV. DNA for the CDR3: TGTGCCAGCAAGTTAGCGTTAGCGGGGGGTACTCAAGAGACCCAGTATTTC. This encodes CASKLALAGGTQETQYF.

The chain couples TRBV28 to TRBJ1-2, with D perhaps matching TRBD1 (5 bases). The V and J ends lost 1 base and 7 bases respectively, with 22 bases between them. The CDR3 loop spans 17 amino acids. Looked up from germline, CDR1 is MDHEN and CDR2 is SYDVKM. The CDR3 region has the DNA TGTGCCAGCAGTTTATTATCGAGCACAGGCGGCACTCGTGGCTACACCTTC. It yields the protein CASSLLSSTGGTRGYTF.

In the case of this clonotype: Given the absence of the conserved phenylalanine or tryptophan at the CDR3 end, a read error is likely. It is unclear where the CDR3 begins or ends on the DNA, so no DNA is shown, and the CDR3 is as TCRdb lists it. This chain uses TRBV11-1 with TRBJ2-7; TRBD1 was called by the table and not checked on the DNA. CDR1 SGHAT and CDR2 FQDESV come from the germline V gene (reference sequence). The CDR3 is 14 amino acids in total, end residues counted. The CDR3 protein is CASSSRETTYVQYI.

The rearrangement links TRBV10-2 to TRBJ2-5, with 7 bases aligning to TRBD2. V was clipped by 5 bases and J by 2 bases; unmatched bases: 11. CDR3 length: 16 residues. CDR1 and CDR2 from the germline V gene are WSHSY and SAAADI. The CDR3 is CASSFSGREWQETQYF. CDR3 DNA: TGCGCCAGCAGTTTCAGTGGGCGGGAGTGGCAAGAGACCCAGTACTTC.

Comments on this clonotype: The junction and the germline gene differ at one end; a read error may be behind it. V is TRBV29-1 and J is TRBJ2-1; D might be TRBD2 (5 bases). Germline values: CDR1 SQVTM, CDR2 ANQGSEA. This CDR3 is built from 13 residues. CDR3 in DNA: TGCAGCATTGAAGCGACTAAGGGCAATGAGCAGTTCTTT. Its translation is CSIEATKGNEQFF.

The table lists this clonotype with a count of one. The junction does not match germline at one end; this may be a read error. This sequence joins TRBV5-5 and TRBJ2-2; 7 bases map to TRBD1. The germline CDR1 and CDR2 sequences are SGHKS and YYEKEE (reference sequence). The CDR3 is 16 amino acids. CDR3 sequence: CASSYSTGVNAGELFF. The CDR3 region has the DNA TGTGCCAGCAGCTATTCAACAGGGGTGAACGCCGGGGAGCTGTTTTTT.

This clonotype was counted between two and nine times. Relative to the germline gene, one junction end is altered; a read error may explain this. This sequence joins TRBV28 and TRBJ1-6; D is unclear. The germline CDR1 and CDR2 sequences are MDHEN and SYDVKM. The CDR3 runs 20 residues. The CDR3 region is CASSHTWQFYHNFDNTPLHF. For the CDR3, the DNA is TGTGCCAGCAGTCATACCTGGCAGTTTTATCATAACTTCGATAATACACCCCTCCACTTT.

With respect to this clonotype: Because the CDR3 is missing its conserved closing phenylalanine or tryptophan, this is likely a read error. The rearrangement joins TRBV11-3 to TRBJ2-3, with D perhaps matching TRBD2 (5 bases). The CDR3 runs 15 residues. Germline assignment: CDR1 SGHNT and CDR2 YENEEA. CDR3 residues: CASTHREVSTDMQYV. In DNA form, the CDR3 reads TGTGCCAGCACCCATCGGGAAGTAAGCACAGATATGCAGTATGTC.

V gene TRBV4-3 combines with J gene TRBJ2-3; 10 nucleotides align to TRBD2. CDR3 length: 17 amino acids. Trimming removed 11 bases from V and 3 bases from J; junction bases left unmatched: 17. Germline CDR1 reads LGHNA; CDR2 reads YSLEER. CDR3 DNA sequence: TGCGCCGACAACCAAGATGGGCCTAGCGGGAGAACAGATACGCAGTATTTT. It encodes CADNQDGPSGRTDTQYF.

Of note for this clonotype: A much larger clone lies a single base off, so this may be a read error. V and J are TRBV28 and TRBJ1-2; no clear D gene. The germline gives CDR1 MDHEN, CDR2 SYDVKM. Deletions cut 7 bases from V and 8 bases from J, with 14 bases between. CDR3 length equals 12 residues. In nucleotides, the CDR3 is TGTGCCAGCAAGACGGTGATGAAGGGCTACACCTTC. Protein: CASKTVMKGYTF.